This T cell receptor (beta chain) was identified in a study of spatial heterogeneity in lung cancer. Notes on the study in general: For expanded intratumoral alpha and beta TCRs, counts tracked tumor mutation counts. The numbers of ubiquitous and regional expanded TCRs correlated with ubiquitous and regional nonsynonymous mutations, respectively. The study estimated about 6.4% alpha and about 13% beta chain coverage of tumor T cells.

By sample fraction, this clonotype is medium-sized (0.01 to 0.1%). What it recognizes is unknown. Time point here: sample taken at primary tumor resection. Donors were some 72 untreated early-stage non-small cell lung cancer patients. Extraction of whole RNA from tumor, nontumor lung or frozen PBMC preceded unsorted sequencing. TCRdb fed the 5' RACE reads into MiXCR, producing one record per CDR3 protein. Of 9,000 to 10,000 distinct CDR3 sequences listed, about 6.5% are singletons. The CDR3 has 13 amino acids. The V end was cut by 3 bases, the J end by 2 bases, with 8 bases between. The germline gives CDR1 MNHNY, CDR2 SVGAGI (reference sequence).

This chain uses TRBV6-6 with TRBJ2-7; D gene uncertain. Specimen: lung tumor tissue, collected at surgery. The clonotype originates from a female donor with early-stage non-small cell lung cancer. DNA of the CDR3: TGTGCCAGCAGTTATGGACGGACCTACGAGCAGTACTTC. Translated, it gives CASSYGRTYEQYF.